One and the same sample provided the 26 T cell receptor beta chains below, sequenced in a study of OX40 agonist ivuxolimab in advanced cancers. Sequencing used immunoSEQ multiplex PCR; TCRdb keeps in-frame clones, though not all of them. Altogether around 60,000 clones are present, 89% being singletons, with the ten largest covering about 18%. The source material was CD4+ or CD8+ T cells sorted from blood, sampled in a trial of the OX40 agonist ivuxolimab. These receptor sequences come from an adult with an advanced solid tumor such as melanoma, head and neck, liver or kidney cancer.

This clone is a singleton in its sample. The rearrangement joins TRBV9 to TRBJ1-2; TRBD1 matches 7 bases. After removal of 3 bases from V and 2 bases from J, the junction contained 10 bases not matched to a gene. Germline values: CDR1 SGDLS, CDR2 YYNGEE. This CDR3 comprises 16 residues. The CDR3 nucleotides are TGTGCCAGCAGCGGTTATTCCCCGACAGGGAACTATGGCTACACCTTC. It is translated as CASSGYSPTGNYGYTF.

DNA of the CDR3: TGTGCCAGCAGCTTGGGGACTACCTACGAGCAGTACTTC. This sequence encodes CASSLGTTYEQYF. This chain joins TRBV5-6 and TRBJ2-7; weak D call: TRBD2 (6 bases). Germline V CDR1 and CDR2: SGHDT, YYEEEE. The CDR3 spans 13 residues. V lost 0 bases and J lost 2, with 6 bases in between.

V usage is TRBV19 and J usage is TRBJ1-4; no definite D call. CDR1 is LNHDA, CDR2 SQIVND, per germline (reference sequence). V was pared by 0 bases and J by 7 bases, with 3 bases between. The CDR3 is made up of 12 amino acids. As DNA, the CDR3 is TGTGCCAGTAGTATAGACGCTGAAAAACTGTTTTTT. This encodes CASSIDAEKLFF.

This clone came up a few times. The chain is built from TRBV11-2 and TRBJ2-3; 11 positions match TRBD2. J lost 8 bases, V lost 3 bases, and 16 bases had no gene match. The CDR3 runs to 18 residues. Germline loops: CDR1 SGHAT, CDR2 FQNNGV. The CDR3 region has the DNA TGTGCCAGCAGCTTGTACAAAAGGGGGACTAGCGGCCTCGGTACGCAGTATTTT. It is translated as CASSLYKRGTSGLGTQYF.

The rearrangement joins TRBV28 to TRBJ1-1, with a weak D call TRBD1 (6 bases). CDR1 MDHEN and CDR2 SYDVKM come from the germline V gene. V gave up 3 bases and J gave up 3 bases, with 20 bases separating them. The CDR3 is 17 residues long. As DNA, the CDR3 is TGTGCCAGCAGTTTTATCGGGCGGGGGCAAAGGGACACTGAAGCTTTCTTT. It translates to CASSFIGRGQRDTEAFF.

The V and J genes are TRBV15 and TRBJ2-2; a weak D match, TRBD1 (6 bases). The germline CDR1 and CDR2 sequences are LNHNV and YYDKDF (reference sequence). The length of the CDR3 is 16 residues. Trimming took off 3 bases at V and 4 bases at J, with 15 bases between the two ends. In nucleotides, the CDR3 is TGTGCCACCAGCAGCAGCCAGGGGCTACCCACCGGGGAGCTGTTTTTT. It codes for CATSSSQGLPTGELFF. The full variable domain, in which reference TRBV15 and TRBJ2-2 provide the parts outside the CDR3, is DAMVIQNPRYQVTQFGKPVTLSCSQTLNHNVMYWYQQKSSQAPKLLFHYYDKDFNNEADTPDNFQSRRPNTSFCFLDIRSPGLGDTAMYLCATSSSQGLPTGELFFGEGSRLTVL.

The chain combines TRBV15 with TRBJ1-5; D is unclear. The CDR3 consists of 13 residues. The V gene lost 5 bases and the J gene lost 4 bases, with 9 bases spanning the gap. Per the germline V gene, CDR1 is LNHNV and CDR2 is YYDKDF (reference sequence). The CDR3 protein is CATSGVGNQPQHF. CDR3 DNA sequence: TGTGCCACCAGCGGCGTGGGAAATCAGCCCCAGCATTTT.

This clone was counted a single time. V gene TRBV28 combines with J gene TRBJ2-7; 11 bases are shared with TRBD1. There are 15 residues in the CDR3. Germline V gene lookup returns CDR1 MDHEN and CDR2 SYDVKM. V trimming: 2 bases; J trimming: 3 bases; junction bases outside the gene matches: 3. The CDR3 sequence: CASSLPGTGGYEQYF. The CDR3 bases are TGTGCCAGCAGTTTACCGGGGACAGGGGGCTACGAGCAGTACTTC.

This clone was counted a few times. The chain links TRBV28 to TRBJ1-4, with 10 nucleotides matching TRBD1. This CDR3 region has 14 residues. Per germline, CDR1 MDHEN and CDR2 SYDVKM. J was trimmed by 6 bases and V by 7 bases; bases with no gene match: 5. The CDR3 spells CASTPGTGDEKLFF. CDR3 sequence (DNA): TGTGCCAGCACCCCCGGGACAGGGGATGAAAAACTGTTTTTT.

The V call is TRBV2, the J call TRBJ1-1, with 10 positions matching TRBD1. The V segment lost 7 bases and the J segment 0 bases; nucleotides outside the gene matches: 8. This CDR3 is 16 amino acids long. The germline CDR1 and CDR2 sequences are SNHLY and FYNNEI. CDR3 DNA: TGTGCCAGCAATTGGGACAGGGGAATAATGAACACTGAAGCTTTCTTT. This sequence encodes CASNWDRGIMNTEAFF.

This chain connects TRBV5-6 to TRBJ1-4; possibly TRBD1 for D (5 bases). V was shortened by 3 bases and J by 7 bases, with 19 bases between the two germline ends. The CDR3 spans 16 residues. The V gene's germline CDR1 is SGHDT and CDR2 YYEEEE. For the CDR3, the DNA is TGTGCCAGCAGCTCTCCCCCGGGGGAAATTGGTGAAAAACTGTTTTTT. Its protein product is CASSSPPGEIGEKLFF.

The V and J genes are TRBV5-6 and TRBJ2-7; TRBD1 agrees at 9 bases. The CDR3 contains 15 residues. With 3 bases clipped from V and 3 bases from J, the junction kept 7 bases outside the gene matches. The germline V gene encodes CDR1 SGHDT and CDR2 YYEEEE. Written as DNA, the CDR3 is TGTGCCAGCAGCTCAGGGACAGGGAGAATCTACGAGCAGTACTTC. Translation: CASSSGTGRIYEQYF.

This chain links TRBV5-6 with TRBJ2-7; 7 bases are shared with TRBD1. V shed 4 bases and J 6 bases; nucleotides not matched to a gene: 1. Looked up from germline, CDR1 is SGHDT and CDR2 is YYEEEE. The CDR3 runs 11 residues. The DNA of the CDR3 is TGTGCCAGCAGCGGGGACAGCGAGCAGTACTTC. The encoded protein is CASSGDSEQYF.

The chain links TRBV7-8 to TRBJ2-3; no clear D gene. CDR1 is SGHVS and CDR2 is FQNEAQ in the germline V gene. CDR3 size: 15 residues. The V end was cut by 5 bases, the J end by 0 bases, with 12 bases between. DNA of the CDR3: TGTGCCAGCAGCCCGACGGTGACTAGCACAGATACGCAGTATTTT. It specifies CASSPTVTSTDTQYF.

The genes are TRBV4-2 and TRBJ2-7; D gene ambiguous. This CDR3 comprises 13 residues. Germline V gene data show CDR1 as LGHNA and CDR2 as YNFKEQ. V lost 0 bases to trimming and J lost 5 bases, with 8 bases between them. This CDR3 is CASSQDSRDEQYF. CDR3 DNA sequence: TGTGCCAGCAGCCAAGATTCCCGGGACGAGCAGTACTTC.

The rearrangement uses TRBV10-2 and TRBJ1-4, with a tentative D call TRBD1 (5 bases). The CDR3 sequence is 14 residues long. CDR1 WSHSY and CDR2 SAAADI come from the germline V gene. The V gene lost 4 bases and the J gene lost 7 bases, with 13 bases spanning the gap. CDR3 loop: CASSAAGSAEKLFF. The DNA of the CDR3 is TGCGCCAGCAGTGCGGCAGGGTCTGCTGAAAAACTGTTTTTT.

The genes are TRBV7-9 and TRBJ2-1, with 14 bases fitting TRBD2. CDR3 length: 18 amino acids. The germline V gene encodes CDR1 SEHNR and CDR2 FQNEAQ (reference sequence). Germline trimming cut 5 bases from V and 7 bases from J; bases unmatched to any gene: 13. The CDR3 region has the DNA TGTGCCAGCAGCCCTCCTGTAGGACTAGCGGGAGGAGTTAATGAGCAGTTCTTC. Protein product: CASSPPVGLAGGVNEQFF.

The genes are TRBV6-1 and TRBJ2-5, with TRBD1 matching 7 bases. This CDR3 has 15 residues. The junction had 7 bases not matched to a gene; V was cut back by 1 base and J by 5 bases. CDR1 is MNHNS and CDR2 is SASEGT in the germline V gene. CDR3 protein: CASSEVGGTVETQYF. In nucleotides, the CDR3 is TGTGCCAGCAGTGAAGTAGGGGGCACGGTTGAGACCCAGTACTTC.

The J gene is TRBJ2-5, the V gene TRBV4-2; 9 nucleotides agree with TRBD2. The germline V gene has CDR1 LGHNA and CDR2 YNFKEQ. After removal of 5 bases from V and 5 bases from J, the junction contained 9 bases not matched to a gene. This CDR3 spans 15 amino acids. DNA for the CDR3: TGTGCCAGCAGCGGTCCAGGGGCGGGAGGGGAGACCCAGTACTTC. It encodes CASSGPGAGGETQYF.

V and J are TRBV27 and TRBJ1-2; no definite D call. Germline V gene data show CDR1 as MNHEY and CDR2 as SMNVEV (reference sequence). This CDR3 is 14 amino acids long. V lost 6 bases and J 5 bases, leaving 16 bases between the germline ends. CDR3 coding DNA: TGTGCCAGCAGCTTAAGCCGGTCTGGTTATGGCTACACCTTC. It yields the protein CASSLSRSGYGYTF.

This clone appeared many times. The same CDR3 is also encoded by other DNA sequences in this sample. V is TRBV6-1 and J is TRBJ2-7; D unclear. V lost 8 bases and J lost 3, with 5 bases in between. The CDR3 is 10 amino acids. Germline lookup yields CDR1 MNHNS and CDR2 SASEGT. The CDR3 bases are TGTGCCAGCGGGGTCTACGAGCAGTACTTC. Translated: CASGVYEQYF.

The chain combines TRBV5-6 with TRBJ2-5, with TRBD2 as a possible D gene (6 bases). V was trimmed by 4 bases and J by 1 base, leaving 8 bases between them. The CDR3 runs 13 residues. CDR1 is SGHDT and CDR2 is YYEEEE in the germline V gene. CDR3 coding DNA: TGTGCCAGCAGCCCGGGACTCCAAGAGACCCAGTACTTC. Its translation is CASSPGLQETQYF.

This chain connects TRBV7-6 to TRBJ2-1; tentatively, D is TRBD2 (6 bases). CDR1 is SGHVS and CDR2 is FNYEAQ in the germline V gene. The CDR3 totals 16 residues. With 0 bases removed from V and 6 bases from J, the gap between germline ends came to 15 bases. The CDR3 DNA sequence: TGTGCCAGCAGCTTAGCGGACCGGGAGAGGCTCAATGAGCAGTTCTTC. It yields the protein CASSLADRERLNEQFF.

The V call is TRBV28, the J call TRBJ2-7, with 11 bases matching TRBD2. Germline V gene lookup returns CDR1 MDHEN and CDR2 SYDVKM. CDR3 size: 18 residues. V dropped 1 base and J dropped 0; count of bases not matched to a gene: 8. For the CDR3, the DNA is TGTGCCAGCAGTTTATCCCCCACTAGCGGGAGTAGCTCCTACGAGCAGTACTTC. It encodes CASSLSPTSGSSSYEQYF.

In its sample, this clone was seen a few times. V gene TRBV29-1 combines with J gene TRBJ2-7; TRBD2 matches 10 bases. Trimming at V came to 2 bases and at J to 3 bases, leaving 10 bases not matched to a gene. In germline, CDR1 is SQVTM, CDR2 ANQGSEA. CDR3 length: 16 amino acids. The CDR3 DNA reads as TGCAGCGTTGAAACACTAGCGGGATTTACCAACTACGAGCAGTACTTC. Its protein product is CSVETLAGFTNYEQYF.

This clone appeared once. The chain carries TRBV7-3 and TRBJ2-2, with 8 bases lining up with TRBD1. This CDR3 region has 14 residues. With 2 bases clipped from V and 7 bases from J, the junction kept 3 bases outside the gene matches. Germline assignment: CDR1 SGHTA and CDR2 FQGTGA. CDR3 in amino acids: CASSLAQGDGELFF. The CDR3 DNA sequence: TGTGCCAGCAGCTTAGCACAGGGGGACGGGGAGCTGTTTTTT.